This TCR beta chain is from a study of T-cell memory formation after mild COVID-19. MiXCR was run by TCRdb on the 5' RACE reads, yielding one entry per CDR3 protein. The sample contains about 560,000 distinct CDR3 sequences, roughly a sixth of which appear only once. General study findings and limits: For contracting clones, CD4+ ones sat mainly in CM and EM, CD8+ in EMRA.

CDR3 length: 17 amino acids. Looked up from germline, CDR1 is SGHKS and CDR2 is YYEKEE (reference sequence). V shed 4 bases and J 2 bases; nucleotides not matched to a gene: 13. This clonotype was seen more than once but under ten times. Its antigen remains unidentified. This rearrangement joins TRBV5-5 to TRBJ2-3; 7 bases fit TRBD2. What was sequenced was PBMCs or a T cell subset sorted from them (not recorded which). The receptor comes from an adult woman who had mild COVID-19 (a few samples of this study predate the infection). Cell type and time point are not known. The CDR3 is CASSRNTGTTTTDTQYF. The CDR3 bases are TGTGCCAGCAGCAGAAACACCGGGACTACCACCACAGATACGCAGTATTTT.